These 8 T cell receptor beta chains were all obtained from the same sample, sequenced in a study of blood T cell repertoires in COVID-19. Clones were read by immunoSEQ multiplex PCR, and TCRdb kept only the in-frame ones, dropping some. Among about 210,000 clones listed, roughly 75% were seen once. The specimen sequenced was peripheral blood. The receptors were sampled from a woman aged 70-85 years with acute or convalescent COVID-19.

This clone was detected only once. The chain links TRBV5-1 to TRBJ2-2; TRBD2 is a possible D gene (7 bases). Germline V gene sequence: CDR1 SGHRS, CDR2 YFSETQ. The V and J ends lost 7 bases and 2 bases respectively, with 12 bases between them. The CDR3 runs to 14 residues. This CDR3 reads CASSGGLNTGELFF. In DNA, the CDR3 is TGCGCCAGCTCCGGGGGGCTCAACACCGGGGAGCTGTTTTTT. The variable domain in full, completed from reference TRBV5-1 and TRBJ2-2, reads KAGVTQTPRYLIKTRGQQVTLSCSPISGHRSVSWYQQTPGQGLQFLFEYFSETQRNKGNFPGRFSGRQFSNSRSEMNVSTLELGDSALYLCASSGGLNTGELFFGEGSRLTVL.

J is TRBJ1-5 and V is TRBV7-7; D remains ambiguous. This CDR3 contains 14 residues. Deletions cut 3 bases from V and 4 bases from J, with 10 bases between. From germline, CDR1 is SSHAT and CDR2 FNYEAQ (reference sequence). In nucleotides, the CDR3 is TGTGCCAGCAGCTTGAACAGTCGGAATCAGCCCCAGCATTTT. Encoded protein: CASSLNSRNQPQHF.

The J gene is TRBJ2-7, the V gene TRBV28; 7 bases align to TRBD1. Unmatched junction bases numbered 14, after V lost 8 bases and J lost 7 bases. In germline, CDR1 is MDHEN, CDR2 SYDVKM. This CDR3 is 14 amino acids long. The CDR3 DNA is TGTGCCAGCTCCGAAGAGACAGGGAGCAGGGAGCAGTACTTC. Translated: CASSEETGSREQYF. The full variable domain, completed using reference TRBV28 and TRBJ2-7, is DVKVTQSSRYLVKRTGEKVFLECVQDMDHENMFWYRQDPGLGLRLIYFSYDVKMKEKGDIPEGYSVSREKKERFSLILESASTNQTSMYLCASSEETGSREQYFGPGTRLTVT.

The genes are TRBV5-5 and TRBJ1-3; D possibly corresponds to TRBD1 (6 bases). CDR1 SGHKS and CDR2 YYEKEE come from the germline V gene (reference sequence). The CDR3 is 18 amino acids. V lost 0 bases and J lost 2, with 18 bases in between. CDR3 nucleotide sequence: TGTGCCAGCAGCTTGGTGGGGGGGCCTGCCTTGGCTGGAAACACCATATATTTT. Protein sequence: CASSLVGGPALAGNTIYF.

V is TRBV7-8 and J is TRBJ2-5; 8 positions agree with TRBD2. The CDR3 sequence is 13 residues long. V was pared by 5 bases and J by 9 bases, with 8 bases of the junction left unmatched. Germline loops: CDR1 SGHVS, CDR2 FQNEAQ. The CDR3 is CASSPRSGGAQYF. As DNA, the CDR3 is TGTGCCAGCAGCCCTCGGAGCGGGGGCGCCCAGTACTTC.

The rearrangement links TRBV6-1 to TRBJ2-3, with D unclear. Trimming cost V 4 bases and J 0 bases, with 14 bases left between them. Germline V gene data show CDR1 as MNHNS and CDR2 as SASEGT. The CDR3 has 16 amino acids. As DNA, the CDR3 is TGTGCCAGCAGTGCTCAACTGCTCACTAGCACAGATACGCAGTATTTT. This codes for CASSAQLLTSTDTQYF.

This clone was detected a few times. The chain has TRBV5-5 and TRBJ1-2; 7 nucleotides agree with TRBD1. Germline V gene lookup returns CDR1 SGHKS and CDR2 YYEKEE (reference sequence). The CDR3 is 14 amino acids. V shed 4 bases, J shed 5 bases, and the junction held 8 bases outside the gene matches. The CDR3 sequence is CASSADRVGYGYTF. The CDR3 DNA is TGTGCCAGCAGCGCCGACAGGGTGGGTTATGGCTACACCTTC.

The chain links TRBV3-1 (or the pseudogene TRBV3-2) to TRBJ1-6; D call uncertain. Trimming took 1 base from V and 7 from J, leaving 8 bases between them. This CDR3 comprises 14 residues. The V gene's germline CDR1 is LGHDT and CDR2 YNNKEL (reference sequence). The CDR3 sequence is CASSQGTENSPLHF. The CDR3 DNA follows: TGTGCCAGCAGCCAAGGAACAGAGAATTCACCCCTCCACTTT.